This T cell receptor beta chain was recovered during a study of OX40 agonist ivuxolimab in advanced cancers. Background on the study: An agonistic human IgG2 monoclonal antibody against OX40 (CD134) was given. Cancers in dose escalation were hepatocellular, melanoma, renal cell and head and neck. Three patients had partial responses: one hepatocellular carcinoma, two cutaneous melanoma.

There are 15 residues in the CDR3. V dropped 0 bases and J dropped 6; count of bases not matched to a gene: 4. The germline V gene encodes CDR1 SGHRS and CDR2 YFSETQ. The assay was immunoSEQ multiplex PCR, and TCRdb's table has in-frame clones only and misses some. The sample consists of approximately 50,000 clones, 60% to 80% of them appearing once. This sample comprised CD4+ or CD8+ T cells sorted from blood, obtained in a trial of the OX40 agonist ivuxolimab. The sequence was obtained from an adult with an advanced solid tumor such as melanoma, head and neck, liver or kidney cancer. The chain is built from TRBV5-1 and TRBJ2-1, with 9 bases identical to TRBD2. CDR3 bases: TGCGCCAGCAGCTTGGTAGCGGGAGAACTCAATGAGCAGTTCTTC. Translated, it gives CASSLVAGELNEQFF.